Listed below are T cell receptor beta chains from one sample, sequenced in a study of T cell responses to AZD1222 COVID-19 vaccine. Here immunoSEQ multiplex PCR was the method, and the copy in TCRdb shows in-frame clones only, minus some. The sample lists some 99,000 clones; less than 85% were seen once. The specimen comprised peripheral blood, sampled 28 days after the second AZD1222 dose. These receptors all stem from an adult who received the AZD1222 COVID-19 vaccine. CDR3s include the opening cysteine and the closing phenylalanine or tryptophan. D genes are given only for firm matches. Some rows mark clone size as missing; the rest say once, few, many or name a class of expanded clone.

DNA	CDR3	size	V	J	D
TGTGCCAGCAGCCAAGATGCGGCTAACTATGGCTACACCTTC	CASSQDAANYGYTF	.	TRBV4-2	TRBJ1-2	.
TGTGCCAGCTCACGAGCGCGCAATGAAAAACTGTTTTTT	CASSRARNEKLFF	.	TRBV18	TRBJ1-4	.
TGTGCCAGCAGCTTAGTTCCAGGATCTAACTATGGCTACACCTTC	CASSLVPGSNYGYTF	.	TRBV7-2	TRBJ1-2	.
TGTGCCAGCAGCTTCGGCCCCCACACTGAAGCTTTCTTT	CASSFGPHTEAFF	.	TRBV7-2	TRBJ1-1	.
TGTGCCAGCTCGTCCGGGGAGGCCGGACTCGCGAACACCGGGGAGCTGTTTTTT	CASSSGEAGLANTGELFF	.	TRBV18	TRBJ2-2	.
TGTGCCAGCAGATCCGGGACAGGGAATGAGCAGTTCTTC	CASRSGTGNEQFF	.	TRBV6-6	TRBJ2-1	TRBD1
TGTGCTAGTGTAGCGGGCGGAGATACGCAGTATTTT	CASVAGGDTQYF	medium-sized	TRBV12-5	TRBJ2-3	TRBD2
TGTGCCAGCAGCCTCGACAGTAGTACAAGTTCTGGGGCCAACGTCCTGACTTTC	CASSLDSSTSSGANVLTF	.	TRBV21-1	TRBJ2-6	.
TGCGCCAGCAGGGGGTTGGTCAGCGAAGAGACCCAGTACTTC	CASRGLVSEETQYF	once	TRBV5-1	TRBJ2-5	.
TGTGCCAGTAGTTCCTCCGGGCTACAGGGAATCTATGGCTACACCTTC	CASSSSGLQGIYGYTF	.	TRBV19	TRBJ1-2	.
TGTGCCAGCATCCAAAGGGCAGGTTGGACTGAAGCTTTCTTT	CASIQRAGWTEAFF	.	TRBV6-5	TRBJ1-1	.
TGTGCCTGGAGTGTACCCGGCCGTAAAGCTTTCTTT	CAWSVPGRKAFF	.	TRBV30	TRBJ1-1	.
TGCGCCAGCAGCTTGGGTGGAGGGCCTAATTCACCCCTCCACTTT	CASSLGGGPNSPLHF	.	TRBV5-1	TRBJ1-6	.
TGTGCCAGCAGCTTAGGAGGGGATCAGCCCCAGCATTTT	CASSLGGDQPQHF	few	TRBV11-2	TRBJ1-5	.
TGCGCCAGCGGGCTCCAGGGCTCTGGAAACACCATATATTTT	CASGLQGSGNTIYF	.	TRBV5-1	TRBJ1-3	.
TGCAGCGTTGCCGGGAACTCCAAGGAGACCCAGTACTTC	CSVAGNSKETQYF	.	TRBV29-1	TRBJ2-5	.
TGTGCCAGCCAACTCCACGAGGGGACCGAAGCTTTCTTT	CASQLHEGTEAFF	once	TRBV12-3/TRBV12-4	TRBJ1-1	.
TGTGCCAGCTCCGGGACTAACGACAATGAGCAGTTCTTC	CASSGTNDNEQFF	.	TRBV6-5	TRBJ2-1	TRBD2
TGCGCCAGCAAGCAGGGGGCCGAGACAGATACGCAGTATTTT	CASKQGAETDTQYF	few	TRBV5-1	TRBJ2-3	TRBD1
TGTGCCAGCACCGGTTCCCGGTACGAGCAGTACTTC	CASTGSRYEQYF	.	TRBV27	TRBJ2-7	.
TGTGCCAGTAGTGCCCGGGGGACCCAGTACTTC	CASSARGTQYF	.	TRBV19	TRBJ2-5	.
TGTGCCTCCCGGGACTCCACGTTCCGGACAGATACGCAGTATTTT	CASRDSTFRTDTQYF	.	TRBV19	TRBJ2-3	.
TGTGCCAGTAGTATAGAGAACCGGAAAGGGGGAACTGGCTACACCTTC	CASSIENRKGGTGYTF	.	TRBV19	TRBJ1-2	.
TGTGCCAGTAGTACCGGGACAGGGCCCTGGGGGCCCCAGCATTTT	CASSTGTGPWGPQHF	.	TRBV19	TRBJ1-5	TRBD1
TGCGCCAGCAGCTCCCAAACCACAGGGTTTGGCTACACCTTC	CASSSQTTGFGYTF	.	TRBV5-1	TRBJ1-2	.
TGTGCCAGCACCCCGGCAGGGACGGGGGCCTACGAGCAGTACTTC	CASTPAGTGAYEQYF	once	TRBV5-6	TRBJ2-7	.
TGTGCCAGCAGTGAGAGCCGCCTGTCTCGAAACCCCTACGAGCAGTACTTC	CASSESRLSRNPYEQYF	.	TRBV25-1	TRBJ2-7	.
TGTGCCACCAGCAGAGATCGAAGAGGGGGCTACACCTTC	CATSRDRRGGYTF	.	TRBV15	TRBJ1-2	.
TGTGCCTGGAGCGCGGGCCCTCGGCAGCCCCAGCATTTT	CAWSAGPRQPQHF	.	TRBV30	TRBJ1-5	.
TGTGCCAGCAGCTTCATTACGGACATTCAGTACTTC	CASSFITDIQYF	.	TRBV5-8	TRBJ2-4	.
TGCGCCAGCAGCTGGGGCAGCTCCACAGATACGCAGTATTTT	CASSWGSSTDTQYF	.	TRBV5-1	TRBJ2-3	.
TGTGCCAGCATCGGGGACTCTTCCTACGAGCAGTACTTC	CASIGDSSYEQYF	.	TRBV28	TRBJ2-7	.
TGTGCCAGCAGTCTCAAAGACGTATCCACTGAAGCTTTCTTT	CASSLKDVSTEAFF	.	TRBV6-5	TRBJ1-1	.
TGTGCCAGCAGTTACTCGAGACTAGCGGAGCCGTATAGCACAGATACGCAGTATTTT	CASSYSRLAEPYSTDTQYF	.	TRBV6-2/TRBV6-3	TRBJ2-3	TRBD2
TGTGCCACCAGCACCGGACAGGGTAACTATGGCTACACCTTC	CATSTGQGNYGYTF	.	TRBV15	TRBJ1-2	TRBD1
TGTGCCAGCTCACCGCAGACCCTCTCCTACGAGCAGTACTTC	CASSPQTLSYEQYF	.	TRBV18	TRBJ2-7	.
TGTGCCAGCAGTTACAACTCCGAAAGTTCACCCCTCCACTTT	CASSYNSESSPLHF	.	TRBV6-2/TRBV6-3	TRBJ1-6	.
TGTGCCATCAGGTCCGGGACTCTCAATCAGCCCCAGCATTTT	CAIRSGTLNQPQHF	.	TRBV10-3	TRBJ1-5	.
TGTGCCAGCAGCTTGGGGTCGAACCGTAGGTACGAGCAGTACTTC	CASSLGSNRRYEQYF	few	TRBV5-6	TRBJ2-7	.
TGTGCCACCAGCAGAGGTTCACGAGCGGGAGGGTCGCGGGAGCAGTTCTTC	CATSRGSRAGGSREQFF	once	TRBV15	TRBJ2-1	TRBD2
TGTGCCAGCAGCTTAGGTGTAAAGTCAGGCGGGGAGCTGTTTTTT	CASSLGVKSGGELFF	.	TRBV11-2	TRBJ2-2	.
TGTGCCAGCAGTTTTTCAGCTGGCGAGCAGTACTTC	CASSFSAGEQYF	.	TRBV12-3/TRBV12-4	TRBJ2-7	.
TGTGCCACCAGGGGTAGCGCTGACTATGGCTACACCTTC	CATRGSADYGYTF	.	TRBV24-1	TRBJ1-2	.
TGTGCCAGCAGGAGGCCCGAGGGACTCGAGCAGTACTTC	CASRRPEGLEQYF	.	TRBV7-2	TRBJ2-7	.
TGTGCCAGCAGTCCTCACGGGGGCCCCTACGAGCAGTACTTC	CASSPHGGPYEQYF	.	TRBV27	TRBJ2-7	.
TGTGCCAGCAGCTCCTATGTTCTCTACGAGCAGTACTTC	CASSSYVLYEQYF	.	TRBV7-2	TRBJ2-7	.
TGCAGTGCTAGTTTAGAGACAGGGGGAGGTCATGGCTACACCTTC	CSASLETGGGHGYTF	few	TRBV20-1	TRBJ1-2	TRBD1
TGCGCCAGCAGCTGGGGACAGGGAGCGGAGCAGTACTTC	CASSWGQGAEQYF	.	TRBV5-1	TRBJ2-7	TRBD1